This T cell receptor (beta chain) was recorded in a study of blood T cell repertoires in COVID-19. The overall study: Acute and convalescent COVID-19 specimens originated in the United States, Italy and Spain. In each case, the material was cDNA or gDNA derived from T cells, B-cell-depleted T cells, or PBMCs.

The CDR3 totals 15 residues. Per germline, CDR1 SGHVT and CDR2 SQSDAQ. The V and J ends lost 7 bases and 4 bases respectively, with 17 bases between them. In the original workflow: Quantification of nucleated cells was approximated via reference gene primer amplification. The repertoire was sequenced with immunoSEQ multiplex PCR; TCRdb's copy has only in-frame clones and lacks some. V and J calls and clone size are given by that table; D and trimming were obtained from the DNA. The table records tens of thousands of clones, roughly 90% of them present only once. The chain employs TRBV7-4 and TRBJ1-3, with D perhaps matching TRBD1 (5 bases). The specimen sequenced was peripheral blood. The sequence was obtained from a woman in her sixties or seventies with acute or convalescent COVID-19. CDR3 nucleotide sequence: TGTGCCAGCACCCCAGGGCGGAAAACCGGAAACACCATATATTTT. Its translation: CASTPGRKTGNTIYF.